This T cell receptor beta chain was identified during a study of OX40 agonist ivuxolimab in advanced cancers. The protocol was immunoSEQ multiplex PCR, while the TCRdb copy is restricted to in-frame clones and leaves out a portion. The table records 75,000 to 90,000 clones, more than 75% of them present only once. This CDR3 has 15 residues. From germline, CDR1 is MNHNS and CDR2 SASEGT. Trimming removed 2 bases from V and 7 bases from J; junction bases left unmatched: 8. This TCR was sampled from an adult with an advanced solid tumor such as melanoma, head and neck, liver or kidney cancer. This chain joins TRBV6-1 and TRBJ2-1, with TRBD1 identical over 7 bases. Sample: CD4+ or CD8+ T cells sorted from blood, taken in a trial of the OX40 agonist ivuxolimab. CDR3 amino acids: CASSELRQGGNEQFF. The CDR3 DNA sequence: TGTGCCAGCAGTGAATTAAGACAGGGTGGTAATGAGCAGTTCTTC.